This is a list of T cell receptor beta chains from one sample in a study of blood T cells in healthy people across ages. A single record per CDR3 protein comes from TCRdb applying MiXCR to the 5' RACE reads. The sample yields 1.5 million to 2 million distinct CDR3 sequences, about 50% seen once. Material for sequencing was blood. The source of these receptors is a woman aged 40-49 years in good health. Each CDR3 is given with its conserved first and last residue. The order of the fields is clone size, V gene, D gene, J gene, CDR3 protein, CDR3 DNA. The D gene is left open where the match is weak. Clone size is not always given. Where it is, it says once, few, many or a class for expanded clones.

clone_size: -
v_call: TRBV7-9
d_call: -
j_call: TRBJ2-1
cdr3_aa: CASSLAGTRENEQFF
cdr3_nt: TGTGCCAGCAGCTTAGCTGGGACACGGGAGAATGAGCAGTTCTTC

clone_size: -
v_call: TRBV20-1
d_call: TRBD1
j_call: TRBJ1-5
cdr3_aa: CSATTGDFGQPQHF
cdr3_nt: TGCAGTGCTACCACAGGGGATTTCGGCCAGCCCCAGCATTTT

clone_size: -
v_call: TRBV20-1
d_call: -
j_call: TRBJ1-1
cdr3_aa: CSASFTGQANTEAFF
cdr3_nt: TGCAGTGCTAGTTTTACGGGACAAGCGAACACTGAAGCTTTCTTT

clone_size: -
v_call: TRBV7-2
d_call: -
j_call: TRBJ2-1
cdr3_aa: CASTVGGTSYNERFF
cdr3_nt: TGTGCCAGCACCGTCGGAGGGACTTCCTACAATGAGCGGTTCTTC

clone_size: few
v_call: TRBV6-2/TRBV6-3
d_call: -
j_call: TRBJ2-3
cdr3_aa: CASSYRVRGSMDTQYF
cdr3_nt: TGTGCCAGCAGTTATAGGGTACGGGGCTCCATGGATACGCAGTATTTT

clone_size: few
v_call: TRBV6-2/TRBV6-3
d_call: TRBD1
j_call: TRBJ2-7
cdr3_aa: CASSQDRVGEQYF
cdr3_nt: TGTGCCAGCAGTCAGGACAGGGTTGGCGAGCAGTACTTC

clone_size: -
v_call: TRBV9
d_call: -
j_call: TRBJ2-1
cdr3_aa: CASSAGDNEQFF
cdr3_nt: TGTGCCAGCAGCGCTGGGGACAATGAGCAGTTCTTC

clone_size: -
v_call: TRBV4-2
d_call: -
j_call: TRBJ2-7
cdr3_aa: CASSQEMNSYEQYF
cdr3_nt: TGTGCCAGCAGCCAAGAGATGAATAGCTACGAGCAGTACTTC

clone_size: few
v_call: TRBV7-2
d_call: TRBD1
j_call: TRBJ1-6
cdr3_aa: CASSRSGGQGVPLHF
cdr3_nt: TGTGCCAGCAGCCGCTCCGGGGGACAGGGGGTCCCCCTCCACTTT

clone_size: -
v_call: TRBV28
d_call: -
j_call: TRBJ2-5
cdr3_aa: CASSLWGGRSETQYF
cdr3_nt: TGTGCCAGCAGTTTATGGGGGGGGCGATCGGAGACCCAGTACTTC

clone_size: -
v_call: TRBV2
d_call: -
j_call: TRBJ2-5
cdr3_aa: CASSEGRGFQETQYF
cdr3_nt: TGTGCCAGCAGTGAGGGCCGAGGGTTCCAAGAGACCCAGTACTTC

clone_size: few
v_call: TRBV7-2
d_call: -
j_call: TRBJ1-5
cdr3_aa: CASSPSSSSNQPQHF
cdr3_nt: TGTGCCAGCAGCCCCTCCTCGAGCAGCAATCAGCCCCAGCATTTT

clone_size: few
v_call: TRBV7-2
d_call: TRBD1
j_call: TRBJ2-4
cdr3_aa: CASSLAIQGKEQYF
cdr3_nt: TGTGCCAGCAGCTTAGCGATACAGGGGAAAGAGCAGTACTTC

clone_size: -
v_call: TRBV15
d_call: TRBD1
j_call: TRBJ1-1
cdr3_aa: CATSRPDRGTEAFF
cdr3_nt: TGTGCCACCAGCAGACCGGACAGGGGCACTGAAGCTTTCTTT

clone_size: once
v_call: TRBV15
d_call: -
j_call: TRBJ1-2
cdr3_aa: CATSSAYPGYTF
cdr3_nt: TGTGCCACCAGCAGCGCTTACCCTGGCTACACCTTC

clone_size: -
v_call: TRBV12-3/TRBV12-4
d_call: -
j_call: TRBJ2-3
cdr3_aa: CASSSEWTAMSTDTQYF
cdr3_nt: TGTGCCAGCAGTTCCGAATGGACCGCTATGAGCACAGATACGCAGTATTTT

clone_size: few
v_call: TRBV20-1
d_call: TRBD1
j_call: TRBJ2-7
cdr3_aa: CSAAGTVITYEQYF
cdr3_nt: TGCAGTGCCGCCGGGACAGTAATTACCTACGAGCAGTACTTC

clone_size: -
v_call: TRBV4-3
d_call: -
j_call: TRBJ2-4
cdr3_aa: CASSHEGVGAKNIQYF
cdr3_nt: TGCGCCAGCAGCCATGAGGGGGTGGGGGCCAAAAACATTCAGTACTTC

clone_size: -
v_call: TRBV20-1
d_call: TRBD1
j_call: TRBJ1-6
cdr3_aa: CSARQGGGSPLHF
cdr3_nt: TGCAGTGCAAGACAGGGTGGGGGTTCACCCCTCCACTTT

clone_size: once
v_call: TRBV28
d_call: TRBD1
j_call: TRBJ2-5
cdr3_aa: CASTEIQGEIETQYF
cdr3_nt: TGTGCCAGCACAGAAATACAGGGGGAAATAGAGACCCAGTACTTC

clone_size: -
v_call: TRBV20-1
d_call: -
j_call: TRBJ2-3
cdr3_aa: CSARDRSRAKLTDTQYF
cdr3_nt: TGCAGTGCTAGAGATCGTTCTCGGGCTAAGCTCACAGATACGCAGTATTTT

clone_size: -
v_call: TRBV7-6
d_call: TRBD2
j_call: TRBJ2-3
cdr3_aa: CASSLGLPRTDTQYF
cdr3_nt: TGTGCCAGCAGCTTGGGACTACCACGCACAGATACGCAGTATTTT

clone_size: few
v_call: TRBV10-2
d_call: TRBD1
j_call: TRBJ1-2
cdr3_aa: CASSALQGEGYTF
cdr3_nt: TGCGCCAGCAGTGCGCTACAGGGGGAAGGCTACACCTTC

clone_size: -
v_call: TRBV28
d_call: TRBD1
j_call: TRBJ1-4
cdr3_aa: CASRSNRDRDEKLFF
cdr3_nt: TGTGCCAGCAGGTCTAACCGGGACAGGGATGAAAAACTGTTTTTT

clone_size: few
v_call: TRBV4-2
d_call: TRBD2
j_call: TRBJ2-7
cdr3_aa: CASSQDPTSGGSYEQYF
cdr3_nt: TGTGCCAGCAGCCAAGATCCAACTAGCGGGGGGTCCTACGAGCAGTACTTC

clone_size: -
v_call: TRBV4-2
d_call: -
j_call: TRBJ2-1
cdr3_aa: CASSQGPGTNEQFF
cdr3_nt: TGTGCCAGCAGCCAAGGTCCAGGGACGAATGAGCAGTTCTTC

clone_size: -
v_call: TRBV5-4
d_call: -
j_call: TRBJ2-3
cdr3_aa: CASSPETSPTDTQYF
cdr3_nt: TGTGCCAGCAGCCCCGAAACTAGCCCCACAGATACGCAGTATTTT

clone_size: -
v_call: TRBV12-3/TRBV12-4
d_call: -
j_call: TRBJ2-4
cdr3_aa: CAGSLGTGGGNIQYF
cdr3_nt: TGTGCCGGCAGTTTAGGGACCGGGGGCGGAAACATTCAGTACTTC

clone_size: -
v_call: TRBV28
d_call: -
j_call: TRBJ2-5
cdr3_aa: CASSLSEANDQETQYF
cdr3_nt: TGTGCCAGCAGTTTATCCGAGGCCAATGATCAAGAGACCCAGTACTTC

clone_size: -
v_call: TRBV20-1
d_call: -
j_call: TRBJ2-3
cdr3_aa: CSANRDTQYF
cdr3_nt: TGCAGTGCCAACAGAGATACGCAGTATTTT

clone_size: -
v_call: TRBV14
d_call: -
j_call: TRBJ2-5
cdr3_aa: CASSQDLGRREETQYF
cdr3_nt: TGTGCCAGCAGCCAAGACTTGGGCCGAAGGGAGGAGACCCAGTACTTC

clone_size: -
v_call: TRBV27
d_call: TRBD2
j_call: TRBJ2-1
cdr3_aa: CASSSRTSRDYNEQFF
cdr3_nt: TGTGCCAGCAGTTCACGGACTAGCAGGGACTACAATGAGCAGTTCTTC

clone_size: -
v_call: TRBV11-2
d_call: TRBD1
j_call: TRBJ2-7
cdr3_aa: CASRHGTGGVKSYEQYF
cdr3_nt: TGTGCCAGCAGACACGGGACAGGGGGCGTAAAATCCTACGAGCAGTACTTC

clone_size: once
v_call: TRBV20-1
d_call: TRBD1
j_call: TRBJ2-5
cdr3_aa: CSASDRHGPSYF
cdr3_nt: TGCAGTGCTTCGGACAGGCACGGCCCCTCGTACTTC

clone_size: once
v_call: TRBV12-3/TRBV12-4
d_call: TRBD2
j_call: TRBJ2-3
cdr3_aa: CASSLGGAGGDAQYF
cdr3_nt: TGTGCCAGCAGTTTAGGTGGAGCGGGGGGAGATGCGCAGTATTTT

clone_size: -
v_call: TRBV20-1
d_call: TRBD2
j_call: TRBJ2-1
cdr3_aa: CSARAGGGDDNEQFF
cdr3_nt: TGCAGTGCTAGAGCGGGCGGGGGGGACGACAATGAGCAGTTCTTC

clone_size: -
v_call: TRBV4-2
d_call: TRBD2
j_call: TRBJ2-4
cdr3_aa: CASSQGAGGQYGIQYF
cdr3_nt: TGTGCCAGCAGCCAAGGAGCGGGAGGGCAATACGGCATTCAGTACTTC

clone_size: few
v_call: TRBV27
d_call: TRBD1
j_call: TRBJ2-1
cdr3_aa: CASSLTGAVSEQFF
cdr3_nt: TGTGCCAGTAGTCTTACAGGGGCAGTGTCTGAGCAGTTCTTC

clone_size: -
v_call: TRBV6-6
d_call: TRBD1
j_call: TRBJ2-4
cdr3_aa: CASRDDRGLAKNIQYF
cdr3_nt: TGTGCCAGCAGAGACGACAGGGGACTAGCCAAAAACATTCAGTACTTC

clone_size: -
v_call: TRBV7-2
d_call: -
j_call: TRBJ2-5
cdr3_aa: CASSLGHNQETQYF
cdr3_nt: TGTGCCAGCAGCTTAGGACATAACCAAGAGACCCAGTACTTC

clone_size: -
v_call: TRBV20-1
d_call: -
j_call: TRBJ1-2
cdr3_aa: CSARPRTGGGYTF
cdr3_nt: TGCAGTGCTAGGCCCCGAACAGGCGGAGGCTACACCTTC

clone_size: -
v_call: TRBV12-3/TRBV12-4
d_call: TRBD2
j_call: TRBJ2-3
cdr3_aa: CASSPWSGGIDTQYF
cdr3_nt: TGTGCCAGCTCCCCATGGAGCGGGGGAATAGATACGCAGTATTTT

clone_size: -
v_call: TRBV7-2
d_call: -
j_call: TRBJ2-5
cdr3_aa: CASNDPLETQYF
cdr3_nt: TGTGCCAGCAACGACCCACTGGAGACCCAGTACTTC

clone_size: -
v_call: TRBV18
d_call: -
j_call: TRBJ1-4
cdr3_aa: CASSLDGTDLNEKLFF
cdr3_nt: TGTGCCAGCTCTTTGGACGGGACGGATCTTAATGAAAAACTGTTTTTT

clone_size: -
v_call: TRBV5-1
d_call: -
j_call: TRBJ2-4
cdr3_aa: CASSLGGLSKNIQYF
cdr3_nt: TGCGCCAGCAGCTTGGGTGGGTTATCCAAAAACATTCAGTACTTC

clone_size: -
v_call: TRBV11-2
d_call: -
j_call: TRBJ2-7
cdr3_aa: CASSLNLLASGIPYNEQYF
cdr3_nt: TGTGCCAGCAGCTTAAACTTACTAGCATCGGGGATACCCTACAATGAGCAGTACTTC

clone_size: -
v_call: TRBV3-1
d_call: -
j_call: TRBJ2-5
cdr3_aa: CASSQPPSTQETQYF
cdr3_nt: TGTGCCAGCAGCCAACCCCCTAGTACTCAAGAGACCCAGTACTTC

clone_size: -
v_call: TRBV7-2
d_call: TRBD1
j_call: TRBJ1-5
cdr3_aa: CASSFTGGASNQPQHF
cdr3_nt: TGTGCCAGCAGCTTCACAGGGGGCGCAAGCAATCAGCCCCAGCATTTT

clone_size: -
v_call: TRBV11-2
d_call: -
j_call: TRBJ2-7
cdr3_aa: CASSRSKAGYEQYF
cdr3_nt: TGTGCCAGCAGCCGCTCTAAAGCAGGCTACGAGCAGTACTTC

clone_size: -
v_call: TRBV18
d_call: -
j_call: TRBJ2-1
cdr3_aa: CASSPEAYQDPGGYNEQFF
cdr3_nt: TGTGCCAGCTCACCAGAGGCATATCAGGACCCTGGCGGCTACAATGAGCAGTTCTTC

clone_size: few
v_call: TRBV4-3
d_call: -
j_call: TRBJ1-2
cdr3_aa: CASSQEIYTSNYGYTF
cdr3_nt: TGCGCCAGCAGCCAAGAGATCTACACCTCTAACTATGGCTACACCTTC

clone_size: few
v_call: TRBV7-2
d_call: -
j_call: TRBJ1-4
cdr3_aa: CASSSYGQEKLFF
cdr3_nt: TGTGCCAGCAGCTCGTACGGACAGGAAAAACTGTTTTTT

clone_size: few
v_call: TRBV20-1
d_call: TRBD2
j_call: TRBJ2-1
cdr3_aa: CSAPGTSNNEQFF
cdr3_nt: TGCAGTGCTCCCGGGACTAGCAACAATGAGCAGTTCTTC

clone_size: -
v_call: TRBV6-1
d_call: -
j_call: TRBJ2-4
cdr3_aa: CASSELGRQYF
cdr3_nt: TGTGCCAGCAGTGAATTGGGGCGACAGTACTTC

clone_size: few
v_call: TRBV29-1
d_call: -
j_call: TRBJ2-7
cdr3_aa: CSVELGVPLYEQYF
cdr3_nt: TGCAGCGTTGAATTGGGTGTTCCCTTATACGAGCAGTACTTC

clone_size: few
v_call: TRBV24-1
d_call: TRBD1
j_call: TRBJ2-5
cdr3_aa: CATSSTRTGGEKTQYF
cdr3_nt: TGTGCCACCTCAAGCACCCGCACAGGGGGCGAAAAGACCCAGTACTTC